The rows below give T cell receptor beta chains drawn from one sample of a study of human T cells and chemical hapten exposure. One entry per CDR3 protein, called by TCRdb with MiXCR from the RACE reads. The sample records about 48,000 distinct CDR3 sequences, 9.9% being singletons. This sample comprised whole blood, obtained in connection with sensitization to the hapten diphenylcyclopropenone (DPC). The receptors shown here come from a woman in her 40s with alopecia areata. Some clones in this sample may be carry-over from other donors' samples. Both conserved end residues are part of each CDR3.

v_call	j_call	cdr3_length	cdr3_aa
TRBV2	TRBJ1-5	15	CASSRTGGNSQPQHF
TRBV12-3/TRBV12-4	TRBJ1-1	15	CASSLRGRRNTEAFF
TRBV18	TRBJ1-1	14	CASRQDTMNTEAFF
TRBV12-3/TRBV12-4	TRBJ1-5	16	CASSSPDRGSNQPQHF
TRBV24-1	TRBJ2-2	17	CATSDLDAGTNTGELFF
TRBV5-1	TRBJ2-4	13	CASSFFESNIQYF
TRBV4-1	TRBJ2-7	14	CASSQDLSSYEQYF
TRBV3-1	TRBJ1-5	13	CASSQEWRQPQHF
TRBV29-1	TRBJ2-5	15	CSVQPSGFRQETQYF
TRBV29-1	TRBJ2-2	13	CSVEAPGGGELFF
TRBV6-1	TRBJ2-7	14	CASSKAGLSYEQYF
TRBV4-1	TRBJ1-1	16	CASSQEDRPMNTEAFF
TRBV5-6	TRBJ1-4	12	CASSQAGQKLFF
TRBV7-9	TRBJ2-6	18	CASSPRGQGEAGANVLTF
TRBV7-6	TRBJ2-3	16	CASSLQSLDYFNTQYF
TRBV2	TRBJ1-1	12	CASTAGGTEAFF
TRBV27	TRBJ1-1	14	CASSYMDVGTEAFF
TRBV7-3	TRBJ2-4	14	CASSLGQGVNIQYF
TRBV29-1	TRBJ2-7	14	CSVDRGQGSYEQYF
TRBV4-1	TRBJ1-6	14	CASSRDRANSPLHF
TRBV11-3	TRBJ2-1	15	CASSLWAGAKNEQFF
TRBV9	TRBJ2-7	15	CASSVATGLAYEQYF
TRBV3-1	TRBJ1-2	11	CASSQPGDFTF
TRBV27	TRBJ1-6	15	CASTLTGGFNSPLHF
TRBV7-9	TRBJ1-1	15	CASSLTDFRDTEAFF
TRBV12-3/TRBV12-4	TRBJ1-5	12	CASSLGSQPQHF
TRBV11-2	TRBJ2-1	15	CASSLTSGGANEQFF
TRBV7-2	TRBJ2-3	14	CASSTTGGTDTQYF
TRBV7-2	TRBJ2-3	14	CASSSPVRVDTQYF
TRBV5-1	TRBJ2-5	16	CASSLAVSRGYETQYF
TRBV7-3	TRBJ1-2	12	CASRPTGGGYTF